This T cell receptor beta chain was found in a study of CD8 T cells in Susac syndrome. Reverse transcription of roughly 0.5 to 1 ug RNA was performed with random hexamers. From the immunoSEQ multiplex PCR reads, TCRdb called clonotypes with MiXCR, one entry per CDR3 protein. The table shows about 150,000 distinct CDR3 sequences, with about 95% occurring only once. The CDR3 has 17 residues. Germline CDR1 and CDR2: SGHTA and FQGNSA. The V gene end was trimmed by 3 bases and the J gene end by 0 bases; junction bases not matched to a gene: 6. This sequence originates from a human donor with Susac syndrome. V usage is TRBV7-2 and J usage is TRBJ2-2, with 8 bases fitting TRBD2. Sequencing used CD4+ T cells from PBMCs. The CDR3 DNA follows: TGTGCCAGCAGCTTGGTGAGCGGGGGATCGAACACCGGGGAGCTGTTTTTT. Translating gives CASSLVSGGSNTGELFF.